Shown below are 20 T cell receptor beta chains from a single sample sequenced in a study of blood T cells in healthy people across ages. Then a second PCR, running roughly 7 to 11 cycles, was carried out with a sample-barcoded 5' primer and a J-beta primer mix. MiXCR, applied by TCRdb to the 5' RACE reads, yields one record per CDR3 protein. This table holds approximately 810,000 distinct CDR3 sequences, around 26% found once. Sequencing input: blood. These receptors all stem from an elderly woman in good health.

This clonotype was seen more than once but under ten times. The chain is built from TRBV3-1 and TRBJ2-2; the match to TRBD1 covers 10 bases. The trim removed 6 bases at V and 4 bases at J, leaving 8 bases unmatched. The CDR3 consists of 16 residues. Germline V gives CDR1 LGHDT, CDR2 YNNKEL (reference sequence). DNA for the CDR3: TGTGCCAGCAGGGCCGCCGGGACAGGGGTCACCGGGGAGCTGTTTTTT. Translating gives CASRAAGTGVTGELFF.

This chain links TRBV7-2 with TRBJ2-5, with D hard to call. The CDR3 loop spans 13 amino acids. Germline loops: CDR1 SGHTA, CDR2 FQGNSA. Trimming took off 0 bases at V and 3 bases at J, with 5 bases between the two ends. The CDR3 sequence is CASSLAIKETQYF. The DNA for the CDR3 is TGTGCCAGCAGCTTAGCTATAAAAGAGACCCAGTACTTC.

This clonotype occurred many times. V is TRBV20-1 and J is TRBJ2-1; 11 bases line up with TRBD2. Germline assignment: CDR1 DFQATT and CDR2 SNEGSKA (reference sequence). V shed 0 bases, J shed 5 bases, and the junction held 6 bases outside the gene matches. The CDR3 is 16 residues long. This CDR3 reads CSARDPLAGANNEQFF. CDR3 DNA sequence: TGCAGTGCTAGAGACCCACTAGCGGGGGCGAACAATGAGCAGTTCTTC.

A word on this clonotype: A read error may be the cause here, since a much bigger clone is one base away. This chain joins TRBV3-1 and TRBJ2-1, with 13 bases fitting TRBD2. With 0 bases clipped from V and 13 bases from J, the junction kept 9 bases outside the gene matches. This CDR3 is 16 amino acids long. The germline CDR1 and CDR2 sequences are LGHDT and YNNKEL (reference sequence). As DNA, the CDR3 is TGTGCCAGCAGCCAAGAGCGACTAGCGGGGGGAGAGACCCAGTTCTTC. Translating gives CASSQERLAGGETQFF.

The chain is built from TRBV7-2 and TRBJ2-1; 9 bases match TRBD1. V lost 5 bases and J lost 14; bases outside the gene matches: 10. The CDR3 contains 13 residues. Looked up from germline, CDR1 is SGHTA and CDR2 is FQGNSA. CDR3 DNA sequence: TGTGCCAGCAGCCCCCGCCTCCGGGACAGGGAGTTCTTC. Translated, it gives CASSPRLRDREFF.

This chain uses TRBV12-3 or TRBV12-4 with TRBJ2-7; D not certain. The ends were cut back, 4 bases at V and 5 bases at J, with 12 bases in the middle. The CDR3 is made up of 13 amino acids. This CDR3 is CASSWPARNEQYF. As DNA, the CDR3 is TGTGCCAGCAGTTGGCCCGCGAGGAACGAGCAGTACTTC.

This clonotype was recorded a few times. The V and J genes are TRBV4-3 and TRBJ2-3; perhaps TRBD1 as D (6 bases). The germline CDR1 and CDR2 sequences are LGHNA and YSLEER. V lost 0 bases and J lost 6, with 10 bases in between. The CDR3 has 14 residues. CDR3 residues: CASSQETGLDTQYF. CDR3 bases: TGCGCCAGCAGCCAAGAGACAGGCCTGGATACGCAGTATTTT.

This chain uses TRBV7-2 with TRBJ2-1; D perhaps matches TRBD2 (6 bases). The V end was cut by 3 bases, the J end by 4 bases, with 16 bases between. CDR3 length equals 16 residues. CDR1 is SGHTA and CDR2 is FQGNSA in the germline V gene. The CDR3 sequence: CASSLWPESGYNEQFF. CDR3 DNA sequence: TGTGCCAGCAGCTTGTGGCCGGAAAGCGGGTACAATGAGCAGTTCTTC. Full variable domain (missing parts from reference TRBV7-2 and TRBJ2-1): GAGVSQSPSNKVTEKGKDVELRCDPISGHTALYWYRQSLGQGLEFLIYFQGNSAPDKSGLPSDRFSAERTGGSVSTLTIQRTQQEDSAVYLCASSLWPESGYNEQFFGPGTRLTVL.

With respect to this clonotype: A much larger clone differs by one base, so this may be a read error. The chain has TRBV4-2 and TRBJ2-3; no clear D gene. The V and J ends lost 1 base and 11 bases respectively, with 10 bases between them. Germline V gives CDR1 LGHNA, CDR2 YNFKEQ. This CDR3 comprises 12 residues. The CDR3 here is CASSQVENMQYF. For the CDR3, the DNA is TGTGCCAGCAGCCAAGTGGAGAATATGCAGTATTTT.

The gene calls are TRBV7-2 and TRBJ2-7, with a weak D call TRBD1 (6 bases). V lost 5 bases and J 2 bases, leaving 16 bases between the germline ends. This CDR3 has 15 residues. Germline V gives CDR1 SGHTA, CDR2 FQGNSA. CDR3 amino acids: CASSPAGVGAYEQYF. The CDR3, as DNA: TGTGCCAGCAGCCCCGCAGGGGTGGGAGCCTACGAGCAGTACTTC.

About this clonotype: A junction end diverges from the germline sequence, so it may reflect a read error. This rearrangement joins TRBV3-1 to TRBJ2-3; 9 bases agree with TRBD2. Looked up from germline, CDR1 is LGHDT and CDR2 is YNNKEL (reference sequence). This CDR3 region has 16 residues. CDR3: CASSQGAAGGPDTQDF. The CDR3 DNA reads TGTGCCAGCAGCCAAGGGGCAGCGGGGGGCCCCGATACGCAGGATTTT.

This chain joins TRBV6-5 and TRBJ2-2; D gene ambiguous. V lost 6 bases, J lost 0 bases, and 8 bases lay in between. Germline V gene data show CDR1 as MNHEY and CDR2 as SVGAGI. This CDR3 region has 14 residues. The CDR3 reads CASRPLANTGELFF. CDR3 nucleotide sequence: TGTGCCAGCAGACCCCTCGCGAACACCGGGGAGCTGTTTTTT.

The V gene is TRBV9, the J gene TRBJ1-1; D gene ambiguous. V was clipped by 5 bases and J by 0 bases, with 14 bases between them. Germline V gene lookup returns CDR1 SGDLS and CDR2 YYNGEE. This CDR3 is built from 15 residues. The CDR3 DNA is TGTGCCAGCAGTCGAGACCTAAGGATGAACACTGAAGCTTTCTTT. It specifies CASSRDLRMNTEAFF.

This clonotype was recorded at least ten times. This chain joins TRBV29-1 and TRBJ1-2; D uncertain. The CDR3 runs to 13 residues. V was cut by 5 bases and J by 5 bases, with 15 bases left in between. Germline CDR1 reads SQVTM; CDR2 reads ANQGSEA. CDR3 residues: CSVIPGEPYGYTF. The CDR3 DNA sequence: TGCAGCGTTATCCCGGGAGAGCCTTATGGCTACACCTTC.

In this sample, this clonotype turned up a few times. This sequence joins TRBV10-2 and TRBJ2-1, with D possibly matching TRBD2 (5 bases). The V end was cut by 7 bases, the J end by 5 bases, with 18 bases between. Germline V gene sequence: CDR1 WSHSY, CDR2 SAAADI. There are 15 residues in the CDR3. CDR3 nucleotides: TGCGCCAGCACGGCTAGCAGGAGAGGAAACAATGAGCAGTTCTTC. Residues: CASTASRRGNNEQFF.

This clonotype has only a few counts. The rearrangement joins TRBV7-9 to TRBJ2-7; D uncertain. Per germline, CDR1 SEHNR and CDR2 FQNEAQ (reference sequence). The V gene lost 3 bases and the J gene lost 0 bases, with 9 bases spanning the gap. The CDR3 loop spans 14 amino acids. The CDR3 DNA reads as TGTGCCAGCAGCTTCCACAGTACCTCCTACGAGCAGTACTTC. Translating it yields CASSFHSTSYEQYF.

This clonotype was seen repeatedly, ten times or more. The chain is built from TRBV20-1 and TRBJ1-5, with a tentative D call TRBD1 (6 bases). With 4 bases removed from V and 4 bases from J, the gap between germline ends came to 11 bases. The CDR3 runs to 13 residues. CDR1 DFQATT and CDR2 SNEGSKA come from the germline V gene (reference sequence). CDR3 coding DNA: TGCAGTGCTACAGGGGCAGTAAATCAGCCCCAGCATTTT. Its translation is CSATGAVNQPQHF.

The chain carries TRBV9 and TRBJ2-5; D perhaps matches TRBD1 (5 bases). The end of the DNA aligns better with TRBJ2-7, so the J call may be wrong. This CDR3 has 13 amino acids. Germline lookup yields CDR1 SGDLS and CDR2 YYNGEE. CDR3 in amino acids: CASSLGGALEQYF. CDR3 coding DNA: TGTGCCAGCAGCTTGGGTGGGGCTCTCGAGCAGTACTTC.

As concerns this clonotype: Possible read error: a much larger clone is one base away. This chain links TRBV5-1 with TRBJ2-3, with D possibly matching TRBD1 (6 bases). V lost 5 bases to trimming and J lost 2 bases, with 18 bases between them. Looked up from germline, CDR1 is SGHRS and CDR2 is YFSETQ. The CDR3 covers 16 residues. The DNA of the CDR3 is TGCGCCAGCAGGGGCAAAGCGGTGGGGGCCACAGATACGCAGTATTTT. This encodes CASRGKAVGATDTQYF.

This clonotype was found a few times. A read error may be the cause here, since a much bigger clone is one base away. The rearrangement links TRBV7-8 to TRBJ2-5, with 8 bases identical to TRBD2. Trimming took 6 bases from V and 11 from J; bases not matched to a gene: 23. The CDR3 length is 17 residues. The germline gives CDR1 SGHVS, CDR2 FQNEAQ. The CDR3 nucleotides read TGTGCCAGCAGGCCCCGCGGGGGGCAAGTGGTTGGCAATGAGCAGTACTTC. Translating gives CASRPRGGQVVGNEQYF.